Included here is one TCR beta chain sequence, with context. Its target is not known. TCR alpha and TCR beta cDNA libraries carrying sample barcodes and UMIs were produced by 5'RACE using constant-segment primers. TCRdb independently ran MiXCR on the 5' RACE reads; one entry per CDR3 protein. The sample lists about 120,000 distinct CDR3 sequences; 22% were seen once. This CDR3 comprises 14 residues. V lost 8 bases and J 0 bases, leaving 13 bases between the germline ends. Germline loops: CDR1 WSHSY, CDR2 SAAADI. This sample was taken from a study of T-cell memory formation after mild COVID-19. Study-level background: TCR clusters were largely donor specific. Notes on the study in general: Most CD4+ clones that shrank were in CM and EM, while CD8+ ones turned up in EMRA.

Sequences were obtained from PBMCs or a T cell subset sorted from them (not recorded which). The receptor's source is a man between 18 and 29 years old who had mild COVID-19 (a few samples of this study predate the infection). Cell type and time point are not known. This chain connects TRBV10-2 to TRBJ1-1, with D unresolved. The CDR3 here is CASSSETLNTEAFF. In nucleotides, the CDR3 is TGCGCCAGCTCTTCGGAGACCTTGAACACTGAAGCTTTCTTT.